This T cell receptor beta chain originates from a study of cytomegalovirus exposure and HLA in healthy donors. Notes on this clone: Its antigen is still unknown.

The study's findings and limits: The finding came from a later analysis; first-cohort TCR clusters tended to co-occur in the roughly 110 validation repertoires. Researchers counted about 150 TCR beta chains as cytomegalovirus-associated. As was reported, the classifier diagnosed cytomegalovirus status with high specificity and sensitivity.

Clones were sequenced by immunoSEQ multiplex PCR, and TCRdb holds only the in-frame ones, with some missing. The table includes some 120,000 clones, almost 90% detected once. Germline V gives CDR1 WNHNN, CDR2 SYGVQD (reference sequence). There are 15 residues in the CDR3. The trim removed 3 bases at V and 3 bases at J, leaving 6 bases unmatched. Source material: PBMCs. The TCR sequence derives from a man between 25 and 39 years old in good health and CMV-seronegative. The gene calls are TRBV10-1 and TRBJ2-3; 7 nucleotides line up with TRBD2. The CDR3 reads CASSDSGKRTDTQYF. CDR3 coding DNA: TGCGCCAGCAGTGACAGCGGGAAAAGAACAGATACGCAGTATTTT.